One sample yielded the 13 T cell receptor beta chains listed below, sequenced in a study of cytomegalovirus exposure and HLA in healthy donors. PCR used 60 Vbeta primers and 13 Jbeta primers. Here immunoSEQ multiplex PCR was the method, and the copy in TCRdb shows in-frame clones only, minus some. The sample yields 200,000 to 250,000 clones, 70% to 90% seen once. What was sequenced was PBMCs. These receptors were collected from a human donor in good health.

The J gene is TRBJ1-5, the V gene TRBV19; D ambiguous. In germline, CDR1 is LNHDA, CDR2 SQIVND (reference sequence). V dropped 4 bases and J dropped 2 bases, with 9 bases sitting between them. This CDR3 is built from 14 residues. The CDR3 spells CASSTGWGNQPQHF. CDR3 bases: TGTGCCAGTAGTACAGGTTGGGGCAATCAGCCCCAGCATTTT.

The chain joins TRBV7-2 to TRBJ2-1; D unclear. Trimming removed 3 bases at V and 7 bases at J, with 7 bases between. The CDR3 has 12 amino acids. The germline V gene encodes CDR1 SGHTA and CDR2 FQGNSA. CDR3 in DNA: TGTGCCAGCAGCTTTTTAGTAAATGAGCAGTTCTTC. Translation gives CASSFLVNEQFF.

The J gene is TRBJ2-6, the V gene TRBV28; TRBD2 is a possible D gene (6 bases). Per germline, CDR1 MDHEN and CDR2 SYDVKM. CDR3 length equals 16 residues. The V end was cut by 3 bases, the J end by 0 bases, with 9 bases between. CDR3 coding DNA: TGTGCCAGCAGTTTCCGGGGGAACTCTGGGGCCAACGTCCTGACTTTC. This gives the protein CASSFRGNSGANVLTF.

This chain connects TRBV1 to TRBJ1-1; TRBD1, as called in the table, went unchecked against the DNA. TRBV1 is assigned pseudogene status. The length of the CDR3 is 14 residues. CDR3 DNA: TGCACCAGCAGCCGCGGGCAGGGGGCTCGGAAAGCTTTCTTT. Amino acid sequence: CTSSRGQGARKAFF.

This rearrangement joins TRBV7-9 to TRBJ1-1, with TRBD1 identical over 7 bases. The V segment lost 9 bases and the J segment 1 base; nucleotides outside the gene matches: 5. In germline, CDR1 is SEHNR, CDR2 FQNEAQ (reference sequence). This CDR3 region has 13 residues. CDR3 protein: CASRQGGNTEAFF. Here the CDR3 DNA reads TGTGCCAGTCGACAGGGCGGGAACACTGAAGCTTTCTTT.

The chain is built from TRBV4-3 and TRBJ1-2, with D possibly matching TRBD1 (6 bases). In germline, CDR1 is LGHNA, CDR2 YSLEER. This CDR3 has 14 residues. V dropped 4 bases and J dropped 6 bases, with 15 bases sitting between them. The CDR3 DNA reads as TGCGCCAGCAGCCGACAACAGGGAGTAGATGGCTACACCTTC. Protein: CASSRQQGVDGYTF.

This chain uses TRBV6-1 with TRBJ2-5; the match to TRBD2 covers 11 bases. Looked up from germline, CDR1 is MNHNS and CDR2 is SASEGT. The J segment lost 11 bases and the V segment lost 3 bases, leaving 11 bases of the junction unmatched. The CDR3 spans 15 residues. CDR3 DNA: TGTGCCAGCAGTGACAGACTAGCGGGAAGGTGGGAGCAGTACTTC. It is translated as CASSDRLAGRWEQYF.

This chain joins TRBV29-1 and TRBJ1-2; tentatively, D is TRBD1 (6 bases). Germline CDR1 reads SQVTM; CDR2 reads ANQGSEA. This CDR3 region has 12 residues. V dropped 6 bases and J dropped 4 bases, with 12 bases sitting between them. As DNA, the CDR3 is TGCAGCGTCACCCAGGGGACCTATGGCTACACCTTC. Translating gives CSVTQGTYGYTF. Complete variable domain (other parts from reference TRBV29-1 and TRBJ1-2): SAVISQKPSRDICQRGTSLTIQCQVDSQVTMMFWYRQQPGQSLTLIATANQGSEATYESGFVIDKFPISRPNLTFSTLTVSNMSPEDSSIYLCSVTQGTYGYTFGSGTRLTVV.

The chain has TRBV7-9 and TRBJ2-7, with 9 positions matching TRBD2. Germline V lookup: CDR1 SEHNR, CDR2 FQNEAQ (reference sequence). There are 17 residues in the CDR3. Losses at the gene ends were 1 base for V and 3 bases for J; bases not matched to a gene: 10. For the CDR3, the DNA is TGTGCCAGCAGCTTAGGGTTGACGGGACTAGCCGACTACGAGCAGTACTTC. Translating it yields CASSLGLTGLADYEQYF.

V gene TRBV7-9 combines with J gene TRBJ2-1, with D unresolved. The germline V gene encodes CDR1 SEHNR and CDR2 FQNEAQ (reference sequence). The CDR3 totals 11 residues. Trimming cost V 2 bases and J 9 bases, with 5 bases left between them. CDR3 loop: CASSLTPEQFF. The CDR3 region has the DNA TGTGCCAGCAGCTTAACACCTGAGCAGTTCTTC.

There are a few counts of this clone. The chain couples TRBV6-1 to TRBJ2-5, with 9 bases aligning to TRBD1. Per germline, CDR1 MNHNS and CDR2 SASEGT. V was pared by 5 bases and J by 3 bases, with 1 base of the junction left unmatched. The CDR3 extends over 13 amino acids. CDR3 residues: CASSWTGEETQYF. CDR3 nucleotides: TGTGCCAGCAGTTGGACAGGGGAAGAGACCCAGTACTTC.

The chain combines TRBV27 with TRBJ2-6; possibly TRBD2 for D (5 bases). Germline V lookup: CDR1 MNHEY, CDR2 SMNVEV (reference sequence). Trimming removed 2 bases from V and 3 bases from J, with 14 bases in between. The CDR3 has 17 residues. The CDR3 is CASSLPRLRDGANVLTF. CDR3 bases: TGTGCCAGCAGTTTACCTAGATTACGGGATGGGGCCAACGTCCTGACTTTC.

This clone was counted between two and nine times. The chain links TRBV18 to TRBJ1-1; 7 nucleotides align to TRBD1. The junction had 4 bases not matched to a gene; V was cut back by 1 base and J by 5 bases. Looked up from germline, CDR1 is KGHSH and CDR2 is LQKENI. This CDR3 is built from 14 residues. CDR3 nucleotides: TGTGCCAGCTCACCACGGAGGGGGCCGACTGAAGCTTTCTTT. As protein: CASSPRRGPTEAFF.